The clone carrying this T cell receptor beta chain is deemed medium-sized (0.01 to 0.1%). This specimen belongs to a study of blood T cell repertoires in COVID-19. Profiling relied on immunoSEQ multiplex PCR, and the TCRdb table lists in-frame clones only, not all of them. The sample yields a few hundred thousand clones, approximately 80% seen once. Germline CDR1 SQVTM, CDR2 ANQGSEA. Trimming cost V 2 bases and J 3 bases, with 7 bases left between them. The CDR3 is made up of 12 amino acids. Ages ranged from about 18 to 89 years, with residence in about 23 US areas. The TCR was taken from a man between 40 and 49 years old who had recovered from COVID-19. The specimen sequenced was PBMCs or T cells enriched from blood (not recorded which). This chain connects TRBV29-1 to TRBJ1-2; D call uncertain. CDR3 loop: CSVESLDYGYTF. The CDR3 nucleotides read TGCAGCGTTGAATCCCTTGACTATGGCTACACCTTC.